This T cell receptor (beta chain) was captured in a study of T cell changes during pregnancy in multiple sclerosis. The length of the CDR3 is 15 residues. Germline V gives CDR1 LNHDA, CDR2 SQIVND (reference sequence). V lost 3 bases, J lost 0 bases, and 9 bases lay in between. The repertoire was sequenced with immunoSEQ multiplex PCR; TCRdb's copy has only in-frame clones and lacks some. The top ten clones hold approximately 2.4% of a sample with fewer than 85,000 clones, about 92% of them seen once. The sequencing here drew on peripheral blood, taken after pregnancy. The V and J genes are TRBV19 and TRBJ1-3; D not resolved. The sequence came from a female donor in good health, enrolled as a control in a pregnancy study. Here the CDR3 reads CASSIPSGSGNTIYF. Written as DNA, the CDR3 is TGTGCCAGTAGTATTCCGTCGGGCTCTGGAAACACCATATATTTT.